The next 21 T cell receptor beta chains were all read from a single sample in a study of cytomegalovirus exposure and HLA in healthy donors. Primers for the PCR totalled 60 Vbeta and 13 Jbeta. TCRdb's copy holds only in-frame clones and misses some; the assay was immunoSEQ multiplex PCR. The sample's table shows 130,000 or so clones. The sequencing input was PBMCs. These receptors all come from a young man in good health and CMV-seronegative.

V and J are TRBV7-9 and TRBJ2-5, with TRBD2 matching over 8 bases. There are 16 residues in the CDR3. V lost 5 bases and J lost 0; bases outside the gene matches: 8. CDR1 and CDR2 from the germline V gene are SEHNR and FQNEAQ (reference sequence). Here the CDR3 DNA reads TGTGCCAGCAGCCAGACCCGTAGCGGGGACCAAGAGACCCAGTACTTC. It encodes CASSQTRSGDQETQYF.

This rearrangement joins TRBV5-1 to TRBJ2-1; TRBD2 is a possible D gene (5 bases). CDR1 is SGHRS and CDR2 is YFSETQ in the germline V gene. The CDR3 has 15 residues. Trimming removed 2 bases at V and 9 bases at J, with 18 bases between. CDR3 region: CASSLQTTGLGEQFF. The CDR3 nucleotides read TGCGCCAGCAGCTTACAGACTACCGGACTGGGTGAGCAGTTCTTC.

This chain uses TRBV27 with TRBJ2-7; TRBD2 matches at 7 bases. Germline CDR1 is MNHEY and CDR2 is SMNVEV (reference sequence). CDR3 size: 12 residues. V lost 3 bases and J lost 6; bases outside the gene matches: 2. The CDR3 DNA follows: TGTGCCAGCAGTTTGTGGGGGGGCGAGCAGTACTTC. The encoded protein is CASSLWGGEQYF.

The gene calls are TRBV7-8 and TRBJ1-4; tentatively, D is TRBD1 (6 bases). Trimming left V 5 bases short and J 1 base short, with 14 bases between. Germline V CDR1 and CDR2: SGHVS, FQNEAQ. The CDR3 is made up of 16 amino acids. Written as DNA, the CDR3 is TGTGCCAGCAGCCGGAGGCAGGGGTTAACTAATGAAAAACTGTTTTTT. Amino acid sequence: CASSRRQGLTNEKLFF.

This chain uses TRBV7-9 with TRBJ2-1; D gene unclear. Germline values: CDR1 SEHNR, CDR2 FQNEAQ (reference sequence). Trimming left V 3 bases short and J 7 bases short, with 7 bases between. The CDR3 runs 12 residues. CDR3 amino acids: CASSLEKNEQFF. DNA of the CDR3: TGTGCCAGCAGCTTGGAGAAAAATGAGCAGTTCTTC.

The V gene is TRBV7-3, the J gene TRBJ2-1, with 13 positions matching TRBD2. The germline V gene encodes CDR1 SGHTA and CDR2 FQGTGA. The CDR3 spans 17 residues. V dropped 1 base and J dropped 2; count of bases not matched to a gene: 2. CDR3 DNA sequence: TGTGCCAGCAGCTTAAGGACTAGCGGGAGCACCTACAATGAGCAGTTCTTC. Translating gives CASSLRTSGSTYNEQFF.

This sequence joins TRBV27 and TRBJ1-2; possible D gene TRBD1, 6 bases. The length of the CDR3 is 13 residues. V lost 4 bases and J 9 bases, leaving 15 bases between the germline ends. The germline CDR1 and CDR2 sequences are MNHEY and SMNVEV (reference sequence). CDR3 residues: CASSSLGGARYTF. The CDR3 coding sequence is TGTGCCAGCAGTTCCCTCGGGGGGGCTCGCTACACCTTC.

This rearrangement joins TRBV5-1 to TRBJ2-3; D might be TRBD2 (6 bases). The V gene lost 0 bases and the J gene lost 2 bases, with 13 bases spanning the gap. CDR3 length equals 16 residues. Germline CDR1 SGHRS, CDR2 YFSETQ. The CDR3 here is CASSLEPGLYTDTQYF. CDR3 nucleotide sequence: TGCGCCAGCAGCTTGGAACCGGGACTGTACACAGATACGCAGTATTTT.

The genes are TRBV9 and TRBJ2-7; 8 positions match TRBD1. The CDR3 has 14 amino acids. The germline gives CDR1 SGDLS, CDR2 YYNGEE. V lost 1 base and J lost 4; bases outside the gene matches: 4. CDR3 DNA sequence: TGTGCCAGCAGCGTACAGGGGGCACCTTACGAGCAGTACTTC. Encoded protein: CASSVQGAPYEQYF.

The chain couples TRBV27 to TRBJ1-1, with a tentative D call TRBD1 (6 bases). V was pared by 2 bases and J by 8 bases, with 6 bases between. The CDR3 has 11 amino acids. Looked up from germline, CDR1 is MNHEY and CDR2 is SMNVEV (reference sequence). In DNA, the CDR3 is TGTGCCAGCAGTTTAGGGACAGAAGCTTTCTTT. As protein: CASSLGTEAFF.

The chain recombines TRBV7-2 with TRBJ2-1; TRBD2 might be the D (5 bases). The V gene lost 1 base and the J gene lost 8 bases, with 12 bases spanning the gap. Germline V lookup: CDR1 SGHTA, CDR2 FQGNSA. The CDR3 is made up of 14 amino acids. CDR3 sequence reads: CASSLVPSSDEQFF. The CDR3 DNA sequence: TGTGCCAGCAGCTTAGTGCCTAGCTCCGATGAGCAGTTCTTC.

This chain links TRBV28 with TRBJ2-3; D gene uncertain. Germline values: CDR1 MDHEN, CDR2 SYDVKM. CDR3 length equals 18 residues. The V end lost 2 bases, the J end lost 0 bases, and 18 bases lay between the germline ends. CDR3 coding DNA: TGTGCCAGCAGTTTAGATCTGTCCGCTAAATTAAGCACAGATACGCAGTATTTT. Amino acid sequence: CASSLDLSAKLSTDTQYF.

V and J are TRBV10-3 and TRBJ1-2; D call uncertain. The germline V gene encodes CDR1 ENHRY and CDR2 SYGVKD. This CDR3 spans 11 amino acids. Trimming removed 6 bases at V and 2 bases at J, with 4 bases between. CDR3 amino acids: CAIRLNYGYTF. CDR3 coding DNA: TGTGCCATCAGACTGAACTATGGCTACACCTTC.

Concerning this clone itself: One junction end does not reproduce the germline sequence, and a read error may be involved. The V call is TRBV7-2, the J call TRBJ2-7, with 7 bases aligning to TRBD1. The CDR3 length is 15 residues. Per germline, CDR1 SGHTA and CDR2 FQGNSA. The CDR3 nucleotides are TGTGCCAGCAGCTCCGGGACAGACTCTCCTAAGGCGTTGAACTTC. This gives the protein CASSSGTDSPKALNF.

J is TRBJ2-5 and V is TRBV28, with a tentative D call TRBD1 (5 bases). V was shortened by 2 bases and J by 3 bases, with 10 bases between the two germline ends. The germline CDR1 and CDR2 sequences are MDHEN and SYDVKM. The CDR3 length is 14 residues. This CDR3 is CASSLKNRKETQYF. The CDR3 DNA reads TGTGCCAGCAGTTTAAAAAACAGGAAAGAGACCCAGTACTTC.

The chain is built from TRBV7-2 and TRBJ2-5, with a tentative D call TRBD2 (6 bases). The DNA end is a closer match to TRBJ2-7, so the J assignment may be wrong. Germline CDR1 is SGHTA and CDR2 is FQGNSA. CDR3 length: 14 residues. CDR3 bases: TGTGCCAGCAGGCAAGGGCTAGCGAATTACGAGCAGTACTTC. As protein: CASRQGLANYEQYF.

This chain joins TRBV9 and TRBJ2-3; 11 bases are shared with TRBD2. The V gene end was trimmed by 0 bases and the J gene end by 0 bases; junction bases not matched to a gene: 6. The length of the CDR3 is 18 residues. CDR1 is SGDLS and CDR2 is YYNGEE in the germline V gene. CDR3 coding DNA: TGTGCCAGCAGCGTAGGGACTAGCGGGTTTTCTAGCACAGATACGCAGTATTTT. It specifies CASSVGTSGFSSTDTQYF.

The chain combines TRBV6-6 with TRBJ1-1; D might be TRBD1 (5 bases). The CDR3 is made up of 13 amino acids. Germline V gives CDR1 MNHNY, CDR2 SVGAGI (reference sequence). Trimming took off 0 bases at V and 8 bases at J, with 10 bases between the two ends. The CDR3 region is CASSYSGGTEAFF. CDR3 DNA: TGTGCCAGCAGTTACTCGGGGGGAACGGAAGCTTTCTTT.

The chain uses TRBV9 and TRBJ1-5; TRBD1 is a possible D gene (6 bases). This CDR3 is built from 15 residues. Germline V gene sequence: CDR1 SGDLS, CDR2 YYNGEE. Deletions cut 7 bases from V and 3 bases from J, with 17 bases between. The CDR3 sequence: CASSREDSINQPQHF. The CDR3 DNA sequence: TGTGCCAGCTCCCGGGAGGACAGCATCAATCAGCCCCAGCATTTT.

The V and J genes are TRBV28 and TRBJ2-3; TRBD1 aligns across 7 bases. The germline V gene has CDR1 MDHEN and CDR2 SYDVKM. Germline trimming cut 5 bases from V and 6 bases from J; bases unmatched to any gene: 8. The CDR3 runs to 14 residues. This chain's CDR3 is CASSVTGEQDTQYF. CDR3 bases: TGTGCCAGCAGTGTAACAGGGGAGCAGGATACGCAGTATTTT.

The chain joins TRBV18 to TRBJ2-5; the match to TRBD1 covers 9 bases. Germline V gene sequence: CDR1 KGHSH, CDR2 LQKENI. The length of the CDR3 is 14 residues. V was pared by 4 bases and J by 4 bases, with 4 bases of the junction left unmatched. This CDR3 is CASSHKDRGETQYF. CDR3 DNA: TGTGCCAGCTCACACAAGGACAGGGGAGAGACCCAGTACTTC.